Listed here are 19 T cell receptor beta chains from one sample, sequenced in a study of CD8 T cells in ankylosing spondylitis. TCRdb re-called the 5' RACE reads through MiXCR, storing one row per CDR3 protein. The data hold 35,000 to 40,000 distinct CDR3 sequences, with more than 15% observed a single time. The specimen sequenced was blood. The receptors come from a male donor with ankylosing spondylitis or in good health (not recorded which).

The chain recombines TRBV7-3 with TRBJ2-2; D is perhaps TRBD1 (5 bases). Germline-derived CDR1 and CDR2 are SGHTA and FQGTGA. Trimming pared 5 bases from V and 5 bases from J, leaving 15 bases between. The CDR3 spans 15 residues. The CDR3 loop is CASSTGQVGTGELFF. CDR3 coding DNA: TGTGCCAGCAGCACCGGACAAGTAGGAACCGGGGAGCTGTTTTTT.

The V and J genes are TRBV20-1 and TRBJ2-3, with 8 bases matching TRBD2. Germline V gene data show CDR1 as DFQATT and CDR2 as SNEGSKA (reference sequence). V lost 6 bases to trimming and J lost 3 bases; unmatched junction nucleotides: 2. There are 12 residues in the CDR3. The CDR3 loop reads CSAGGATDTQYF. The CDR3 DNA sequence: TGCAGTGCCGGGGGGGCAACAGATACGCAGTATTTT.

The chain couples TRBV29-1 to TRBJ2-1, with 7 bases aligning to TRBD2. V was clipped by 6 bases and J by 7 bases; unmatched bases: 6. CDR1 SQVTM and CDR2 ANQGSEA come from the germline V gene. The CDR3 has 12 residues. CDR3 in DNA: TGCAGCGTGGGGGGGGGTGTTAATGAGCAGTTCTTC. The encoded protein is CSVGGGVNEQFF.

The chain joins TRBV7-2 to TRBJ2-1, with 7 bases that match TRBD2. This CDR3 comprises 15 residues. CDR1 is SGHTA, CDR2 FQGNSA, per germline. After removal of 5 bases from V and 5 bases from J, the junction contained 9 bases not matched to a gene. DNA of the CDR3: TGTGCCAGCAGCCCTTCGGGGGGATTTAACAATGAGCAGTTCTTC. This sequence encodes CASSPSGGFNNEQFF.

The chain joins TRBV4-3 to TRBJ2-4, with D tentatively TRBD2 (6 bases). Germline lookup yields CDR1 LGHNA and CDR2 YSLEER. V gave up 4 bases and J gave up 6 bases, with 22 bases separating them. The CDR3 has 17 amino acids. CDR3 DNA sequence: TGCGCCAGCAGCCCACGGGCTTTCGGGGGTGACACAAACATTCAGTACTTC. Residues: CASSPRAFGGDTNIQYF.

This chain joins TRBV20-1 and TRBJ2-1, with D tentatively TRBD1 or TRBD2 (5 bases each). Germline CDR1 DFQATT, CDR2 SNEGSKA (reference sequence). There are 13 residues in the CDR3. The V gene lost 6 bases and the J gene lost 7 bases, with 16 bases spanning the gap. In nucleotides, the CDR3 is TGCAGTGCCGTCCGGGACGGGGAAAATGAGCAGTTCTTC. Encoded protein: CSAVRDGENEQFF.

The chain employs TRBV7-2 and TRBJ2-1; 7 bases line up with TRBD2. The germline V gene encodes CDR1 SGHTA and CDR2 FQGNSA. This CDR3 contains 13 residues. V lost 5 bases to trimming and J lost 7 bases; unmatched junction nucleotides: 5. This CDR3 reads CASSKTSVNEQFF. CDR3 bases: TGTGCCAGCAGCAAAACTAGCGTGAATGAGCAGTTCTTC.

As regards this clonotype: One end of the junction fails to match germline, which may point to a read error. Written as DNA, the CDR3 is TGCAGCGTTGAACCTGGGGAAGAGACCCAGTACTTT. Translating it yields CSVEPGEETQYF. The chain is built from TRBV29-1 and TRBJ2-5; no clear D. From germline, CDR1 is SQVTM and CDR2 ANQGSEA. This CDR3 has 12 residues.

V gene TRBV20-1 combines with J gene TRBJ2-2, with no clear D. In germline, CDR1 is DFQATT, CDR2 SNEGSKA (reference sequence). V dropped 6 bases and J dropped 5 bases, with 10 bases sitting between them. The CDR3 runs 12 residues. CDR3 region: CSALAFTGELFF. CDR3 coding DNA: TGCAGTGCCTTGGCGTTTACCGGGGAGCTGTTTTTT.

The chain recombines TRBV7-8 with TRBJ2-1; D gene unclear. The CDR3 runs to 11 residues. Germline CDR1 is SGHVS and CDR2 is FQNEAQ. V gave up 6 bases and J gave up 6 bases, with 6 bases separating them. CDR3 in amino acids: CASRNSNEQFF. The CDR3 DNA sequence: TGTGCCAGCAGGAATAGCAATGAGCAGTTCTTC. The whole variable domain, remainder taken from reference TRBV7-8 and TRBJ2-1, is GAGVSQSPRYKVAKRGQDVALRCDPISGHVSLFWYQQALGQGPEFLTYFQNEAQLDKSGLPSDRFFAERPEGSVSTLKIQRTQQEDSAVYLCASRNSNEQFFGPGTRLTVL.

A few counts support this clonotype. The chain employs TRBV6-2 or TRBV6-3 and TRBJ1-1, with 8 nucleotides matching TRBD1. Germline V lookup: CDR1 MNHEY, CDR2 SVGEGT. This CDR3 has 15 residues. The ends lost 7 bases at V and 0 bases at J; junction bases unmatched: 7. The CDR3 here is CASTRTGFVNTEAFF. For the CDR3, the DNA is TGTGCCAGCACCCGGACAGGGTTTGTGAACACTGAAGCTTTCTTT.

The V and J genes are TRBV3-1 and TRBJ2-1; 10 positions agree with TRBD2. Trimming cost V 4 bases and J 3 bases; bases outside gene matches: 6. The CDR3 spans 16 residues. Germline V gives CDR1 LGHDT, CDR2 YNNKEL (reference sequence). The DNA of the CDR3 is TGTGCCAGCAGCCCATACCTAGCGGGAGTCTACAATGAGCAGTTCTTC. This encodes CASSPYLAGVYNEQFF.

This clonotype occurred many times. The chain recombines TRBV12-3 or TRBV12-4 with TRBJ2-2; D is uncertain. V was pared by 7 bases and J by 5 bases, with 5 bases between. CDR3 length: 11 amino acids. The CDR3 is CASMLTGELFF. The CDR3 region has the DNA TGTGCCAGCATGCTAACCGGGGAGCTGTTTTTT.

The rearrangement uses TRBV7-2 and TRBJ2-2; weak D call: TRBD2 (6 bases). Germline V lookup: CDR1 SGHTA, CDR2 FQGNSA. Trimming left V 1 base short and J 5 bases short, with 11 bases between. This CDR3 region has 15 residues. The CDR3 sequence: CASSLDGRRTGELFF. CDR3 coding DNA: TGTGCCAGCAGCTTAGACGGGAGACGTACCGGGGAGCTGTTTTTT.

The table lists this clonotype with many counts. The gene calls are TRBV4-3 and TRBJ1-4; tentatively, D is TRBD1 (5 bases). The CDR3 spans 14 residues. In germline, CDR1 is LGHNA, CDR2 YSLEER. Trimming cost V 5 bases and J 3 bases, with 10 bases left between them. CDR3 sequence (DNA): TGCGCCAGCAGCGCCGGGACCTCTAATGAAAAACTGTTTTTT. As protein: CASSAGTSNEKLFF.

The chain couples TRBV9 to TRBJ2-5; possibly TRBD1 or TRBD2 for D (5 bases each). Looked up from germline, CDR1 is SGDLS and CDR2 is YYNGEE. The V and J ends lost 3 bases and 5 bases respectively, with 14 bases between them. The CDR3 length is 14 residues. The CDR3 DNA is TGTGCCAGCAGCGAGACGGGGACCGGGGAGACCCAGTACTTC. It yields the protein CASSETGTGETQYF. Full variable domain (remainder filled in from reference TRBV9 and TRBJ2-5): DSGVTQTPKHLITATGQRVTLRCSPRSGDLSVYWYQQSLDQGLQFLIQYYNGEERAKGNILERFSAQQFPDLHSELNLSSLELGDSALYFCASSETGTGETQYFGPGTRLLVL.

J is TRBJ2-1 and V is TRBV6-2 or TRBV6-3, with D tentatively TRBD2 (5 bases). Germline V gene sequence: CDR1 MNHEY, CDR2 SVGEGT. The CDR3 sequence is 13 residues long. V shed 0 bases and J shed 12 bases, with 12 bases lying between them. CDR3 loop: CASSYSLTLGQFF. CDR3 DNA: TGTGCCAGCAGTTACTCCCTGACACTAGGGCAGTTCTTC.

This clonotype was counted many times. The rearrangement links TRBV12-3 or TRBV12-4 to TRBJ2-3; D remains unclear. CDR3 length: 14 amino acids. The V end lost 0 bases, the J end lost 11 bases, and 15 bases lay between the germline ends. CDR3 sequence reads: CASSLADGIARQYF. The CDR3 DNA follows: TGTGCCAGCAGTTTAGCTGATGGGATTGCTAGGCAGTATTTT.

The V gene is TRBV24-1, the J gene TRBJ2-2; D is perhaps TRBD2 (5 bases). V was clipped by 0 bases and J by 4 bases, with 11 bases between them. The CDR3 extends over 16 amino acids. Looked up from germline, CDR1 is KGHDR and CDR2 is SFDVKD. CDR3 sequence: CATSDLLLGGTGELFF. The CDR3 DNA sequence: TGTGCCACCAGTGATTTGTTGCTAGGAGGCACCGGGGAGCTGTTTTTT.